Sequencing of this TCR beta chain was carried out in a study of cytomegalovirus exposure and HLA in healthy donors. The PCR employed 60 Vbeta primers together with 13 Jbeta primers. The table came from immunoSEQ multiplex PCR; TCRdb's copy has only in-frame clones and leaves some out. The sample includes more than 110,000 clones, about three quarters of them seen just once. V gave up 3 bases and J gave up 4 bases, with 17 bases separating them. The CDR3 is made up of 16 amino acids. Germline-derived CDR1 and CDR2 are SGHKS and YYEKEE (reference sequence). Findings of the study overall: Per a prior analysis, the majority of TCR beta V segments were productive roughly 87% or roughly 30% of the time.

As to this clone: The antigen is undetermined.

What was sequenced was PBMCs. This receptor was obtained from a middle-aged woman in good health and CMV-seronegative. The J gene is TRBJ2-1, the V gene TRBV5-5, with D maybe TRBD1 (6 bases). This CDR3 reads CASSSSMGAGYNEQFF. CDR3 sequence (DNA): TGTGCCAGCAGCTCAAGTATGGGGGCTGGGTACAATGAGCAGTTCTTC.